This T cell receptor beta chain was sequenced during a study of OX40 agonist ivuxolimab in advanced cancers. About the full investigation: Ivuxolimab was a fully human IgG2 agonistic monoclonal antibody targeting the costimulatory receptor OX40 (CD134). Intravenous ivuxolimab was administered to patients every 2 weeks at six dose levels: 0.01, 0.1, 0.3, 1.5, 3 and 10 mg/kg. Of the roughly 53 patients in dose escalation, about 20 had hepatocellular carcinoma, some 15 had melanoma, 9 had renal cell carcinoma and 9 had head and neck cancer. In the dose-escalation cohort, approximately 83% of patients were male, and the mean age was approximately 60 years with a range of roughly 23 to 90. Patients were allowed to have had prior anti-PD-1, anti-PD-L1 or anti-CTLA-4 therapy, and roughly two fifths of the dose-escalation patients had been treated with checkpoint inhibitors. Partial responses occurred in three dose-escalation patients: two with cutaneous melanoma and one with hepatocellular carcinoma. The purpose of peripheral TCRbeta sequencing was to test whether ivuxolimab changed TCR sequence diversity and led to clonal T-cell expansion. The monotherapy dose-escalation portion (N = 52 patients) of the phase I ivuxolimab trial is reported in the paper. Study-level results and caveats: Which antigens the clonally expanded peripheral T cells were specific for was not determined. In the 0.1-3.0 mg/kg groups, partial responders had among the lowest normalized peripheral clonal expansion, particularly in CD8+ T cells. On average, CD8+ T cells showed more expanded clones than CD4+ T cells after ivuxolimab. Low levels of normalized T-cell clonal expansion were also shown by some nonresponding patients. At doses of 0.1 to 3.0 mg/kg, clonal expansion of both CD4+ and CD8+ T cells in blood was seen between baseline and week 6.

Genomic DNA was extracted from sorted cells for sequencing of the TCRbeta CDR3 region. The immunoSEQ Assay was used to sequence the TCRbeta CDR3 regions. The source is immuneACCESS, and TCRdb retained only in-frame sequences with V and J called. Part of the clones is not carried over; for the studies checked, unresolved V genes explain less than half of this, and the remainder is unexplained. The table for this sample lists about 80,000 clones; roughly nine tenths of them were counted only once. The top ten constitute 0.15% to 0.2% of the sample. Comment on this clone: Its antigen has not been determined. Base qualities are not at hand, and no much larger clone is one base apart.

Patients with a history of autoimmune disease or receiving systemic immunosuppression were excluded from the trial. Peripheral blood for TCR sequencing was collected from all dose cohorts at baseline, on cycle 4 day 1, and on cycle 7 day 1. The samples were drawn from a first-in-human, open-label, multicenter phase I dose-escalation trial of ivuxolimab. Adults with locally advanced or metastatic head and neck squamous cell, hepatocellular, melanoma or renal cell carcinoma were enrolled in the trial. Before TCR sequencing, CD4+ and CD8+ T cells were separately sorted from peripheral blood. This receptor was identified in an adult with an advanced solid tumor such as melanoma, head and neck, liver or kidney cancer. The sequencing used CD4+ or CD8+ T cells sorted from blood, collected in a trial of the OX40 agonist ivuxolimab.

Here is the DNA: TGTGCCAGCAGTGCCGACAGCCATAGGGAAGAGCCCCAGCATTTT. Protein translation: CASSADSHREEPQHF. Recombination linked TRBV6-1 to TRBJ1-5; the best D guess is TRBD1, with 5 bases matching. Deletion took 4 bases off V and 8 bases off J, with a span of 18 bases between the germline ends. From its cysteine to its phenylalanine, the CDR3 spans 15 amino acids. The DNA shown is the 45-base CDR3, in frame from base 1. As encoded in the germline V gene, CDR1 is MNHNS while CDR2 is SASEGT.